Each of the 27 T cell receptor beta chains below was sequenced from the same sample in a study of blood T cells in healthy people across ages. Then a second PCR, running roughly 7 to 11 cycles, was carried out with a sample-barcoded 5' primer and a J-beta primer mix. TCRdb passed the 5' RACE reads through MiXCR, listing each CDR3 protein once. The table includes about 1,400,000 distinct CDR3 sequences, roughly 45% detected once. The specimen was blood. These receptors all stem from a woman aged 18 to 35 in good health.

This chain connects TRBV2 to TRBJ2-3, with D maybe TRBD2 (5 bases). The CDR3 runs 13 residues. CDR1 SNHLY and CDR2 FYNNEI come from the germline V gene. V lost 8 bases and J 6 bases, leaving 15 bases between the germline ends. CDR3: CASGWVRGDTQYF. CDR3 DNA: TGTGCCAGCGGATGGGTCCGAGGGGATACGCAGTATTTT.

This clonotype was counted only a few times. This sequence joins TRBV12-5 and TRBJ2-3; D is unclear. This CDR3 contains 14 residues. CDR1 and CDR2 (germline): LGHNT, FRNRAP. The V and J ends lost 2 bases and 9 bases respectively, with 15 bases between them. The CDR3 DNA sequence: TGTGCTAGTGGTTTGTTGTCTTCTCCCGGGACGCAGTATTTT. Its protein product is CASGLLSSPGTQYF.

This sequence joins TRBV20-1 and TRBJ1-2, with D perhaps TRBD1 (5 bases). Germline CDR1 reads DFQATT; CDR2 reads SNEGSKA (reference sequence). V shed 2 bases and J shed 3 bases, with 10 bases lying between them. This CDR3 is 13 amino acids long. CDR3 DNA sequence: TGCAGTGCTAGACAAACAGGATACTATGGCTACACCTTC. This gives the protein CSARQTGYYGYTF.

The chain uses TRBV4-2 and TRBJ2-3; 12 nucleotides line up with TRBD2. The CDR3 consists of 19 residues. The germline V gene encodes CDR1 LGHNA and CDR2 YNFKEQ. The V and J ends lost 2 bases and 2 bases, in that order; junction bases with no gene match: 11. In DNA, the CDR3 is TGTGCCAGCAGCCAACTCTTCCCCGGACTAGCGGGATTCACAGATACGCAGTATTTT. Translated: CASSQLFPGLAGFTDTQYF.

DNA of the CDR3: TGTGCCAGCAGCCTGCGACTAGCGGGGGGCCGCATCGATACGCAGTATTTT. Its translation: CASSLRLAGGRIDTQYF. The genes are TRBV7-3 and TRBJ2-3; 13 positions agree with TRBD2. V shed 5 bases, J shed 6 bases, and the junction held 11 bases outside the gene matches. The CDR3 is 17 residues long. Germline CDR1 and CDR2: SGHTA and FQGTGA.

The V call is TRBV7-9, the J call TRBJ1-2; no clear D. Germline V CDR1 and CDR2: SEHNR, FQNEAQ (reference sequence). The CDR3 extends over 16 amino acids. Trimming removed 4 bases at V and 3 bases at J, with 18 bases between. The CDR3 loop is CASSSTRVPGDYGYTF. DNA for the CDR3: TGTGCCAGCAGCTCGACAAGGGTACCGGGAGACTATGGCTACACCTTC.

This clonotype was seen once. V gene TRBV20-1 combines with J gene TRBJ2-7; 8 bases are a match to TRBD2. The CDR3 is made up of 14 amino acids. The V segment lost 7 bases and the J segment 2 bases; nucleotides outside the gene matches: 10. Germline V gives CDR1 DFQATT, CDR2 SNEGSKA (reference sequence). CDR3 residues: CSVRSEREPYEQYF. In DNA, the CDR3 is TGCAGTGTTCGATCTGAGCGGGAGCCCTACGAGCAGTACTTC.

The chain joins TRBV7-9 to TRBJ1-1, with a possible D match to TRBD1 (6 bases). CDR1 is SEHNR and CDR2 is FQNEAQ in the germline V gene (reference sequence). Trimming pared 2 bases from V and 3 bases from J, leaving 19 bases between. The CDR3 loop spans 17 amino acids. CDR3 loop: CASSLRGGPERDTEAFF. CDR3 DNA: TGTGCCAGCAGCTTAAGGGGGGGACCTGAGCGGGACACTGAAGCTTTCTTT.

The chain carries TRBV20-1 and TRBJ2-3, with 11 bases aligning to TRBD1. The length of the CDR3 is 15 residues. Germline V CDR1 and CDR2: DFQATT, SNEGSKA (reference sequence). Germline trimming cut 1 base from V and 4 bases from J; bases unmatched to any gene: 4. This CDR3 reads CSARAPGQGADTQYF. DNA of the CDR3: TGCAGTGCTAGAGCCCCGGGACAGGGGGCAGATACGCAGTATTTT.

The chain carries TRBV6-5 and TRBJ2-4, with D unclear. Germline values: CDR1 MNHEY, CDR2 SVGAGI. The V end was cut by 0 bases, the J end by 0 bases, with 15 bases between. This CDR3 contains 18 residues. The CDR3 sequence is CASSYSTARGLAKNIQYF. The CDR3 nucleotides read TGTGCCAGCAGTTACTCGACGGCCAGAGGCTTAGCCAAAAACATTCAGTACTTC.

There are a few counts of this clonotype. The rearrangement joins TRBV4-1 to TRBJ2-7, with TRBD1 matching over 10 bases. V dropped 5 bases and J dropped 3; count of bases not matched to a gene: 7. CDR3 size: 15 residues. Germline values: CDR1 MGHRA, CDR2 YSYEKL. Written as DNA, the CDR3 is TGCGCCAGCAGCGCCCGGGACAGGGGTGACTACGAGCAGTACTTC. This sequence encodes CASSARDRGDYEQYF.

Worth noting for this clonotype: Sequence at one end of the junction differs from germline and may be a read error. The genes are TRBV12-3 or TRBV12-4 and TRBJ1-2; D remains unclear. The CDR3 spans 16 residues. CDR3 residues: CARSLGDGAMGSGYTF. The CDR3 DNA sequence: TGTGCCCGCAGTCTTGGAGACGGCGCCATGGGGAGTGGCTACACCTTC.

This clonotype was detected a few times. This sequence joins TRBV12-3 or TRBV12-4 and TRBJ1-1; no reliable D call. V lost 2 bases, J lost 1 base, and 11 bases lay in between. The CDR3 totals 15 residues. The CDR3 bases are TGTGCCAGCAGTTTACTATTAACAGCGAACACTGAAGCTTTCTTT. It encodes CASSLLLTANTEAFF.

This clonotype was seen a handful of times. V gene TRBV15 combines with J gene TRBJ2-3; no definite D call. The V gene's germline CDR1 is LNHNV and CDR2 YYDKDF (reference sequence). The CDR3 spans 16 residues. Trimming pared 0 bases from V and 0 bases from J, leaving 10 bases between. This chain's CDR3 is CATSRDGFSSTDTQYF. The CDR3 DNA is TGTGCCACCAGCAGAGATGGGTTCTCTAGCACAGATACGCAGTATTTT.

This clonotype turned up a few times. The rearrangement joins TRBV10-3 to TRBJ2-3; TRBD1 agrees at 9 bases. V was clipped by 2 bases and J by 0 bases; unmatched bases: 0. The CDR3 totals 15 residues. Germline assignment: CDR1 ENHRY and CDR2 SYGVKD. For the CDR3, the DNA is TGTGCCATCAGTGAGGACAGGGGGAGCACAGATACGCAGTATTTT. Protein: CAISEDRGSTDTQYF.

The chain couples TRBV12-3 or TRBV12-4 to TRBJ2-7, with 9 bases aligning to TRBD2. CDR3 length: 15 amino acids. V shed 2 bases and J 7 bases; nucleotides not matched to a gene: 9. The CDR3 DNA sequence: TGTGCCAGCAGTTTACGCGGGGGGGCACCCAATGAGCAGTACTTC. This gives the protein CASSLRGGAPNEQYF.

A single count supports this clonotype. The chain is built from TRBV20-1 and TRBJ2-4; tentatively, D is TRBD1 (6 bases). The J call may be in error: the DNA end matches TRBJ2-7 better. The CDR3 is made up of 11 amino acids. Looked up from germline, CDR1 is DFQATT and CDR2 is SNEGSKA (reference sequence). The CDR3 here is CSGVRGTEQYF. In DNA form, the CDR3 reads TGCAGTGGCGTCAGGGGAACCGAGCAGTACTTC.

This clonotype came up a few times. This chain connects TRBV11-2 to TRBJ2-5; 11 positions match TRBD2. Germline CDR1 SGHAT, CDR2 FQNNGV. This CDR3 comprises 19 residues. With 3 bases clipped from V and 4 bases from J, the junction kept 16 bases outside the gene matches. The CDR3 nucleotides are TGTGCCAGCAGCTTCCAGCCCACGGGACTAGCGGTTAAGGGAGAGACCCAGTACTTC. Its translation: CASSFQPTGLAVKGETQYF.

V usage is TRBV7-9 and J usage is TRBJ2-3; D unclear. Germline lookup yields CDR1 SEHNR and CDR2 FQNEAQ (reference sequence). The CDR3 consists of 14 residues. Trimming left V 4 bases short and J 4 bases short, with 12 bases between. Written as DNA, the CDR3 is TGTGCCAGCAGCTGGGATCCGAGCCCAGATACGCAGTATTTT. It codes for CASSWDPSPDTQYF.

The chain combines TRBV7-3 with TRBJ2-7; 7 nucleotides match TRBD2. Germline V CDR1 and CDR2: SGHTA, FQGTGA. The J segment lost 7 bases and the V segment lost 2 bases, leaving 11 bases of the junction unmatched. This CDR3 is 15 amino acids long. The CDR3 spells CASSLFGGSYNEQYF. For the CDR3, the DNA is TGTGCCAGCAGCTTATTCGGGGGGTCCTACAATGAGCAGTACTTC. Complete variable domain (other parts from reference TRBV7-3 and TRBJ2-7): GAGVSQTPSNKVTEKGKYVELRCDPISGHTALYWYRQSLGQGPEFLIYFQGTGAADDSGLPNDRFFAVRPEGSVSTLKIQRTERGDSAVYLCASSLFGGSYNEQYFGPGTRLTVT.

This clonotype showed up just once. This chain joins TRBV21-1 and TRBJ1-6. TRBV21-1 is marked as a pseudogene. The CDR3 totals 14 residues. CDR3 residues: CASSETVEGSPLHF. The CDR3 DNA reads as TGTGCCAGCAGCGAGACGGTAGAAGGGTCACCCCTCCACTTT.

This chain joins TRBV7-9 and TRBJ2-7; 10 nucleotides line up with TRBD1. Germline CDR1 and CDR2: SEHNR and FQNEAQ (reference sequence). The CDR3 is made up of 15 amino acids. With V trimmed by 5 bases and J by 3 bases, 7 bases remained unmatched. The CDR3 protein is CASSERQGAFYEQYF. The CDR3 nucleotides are TGTGCCAGCAGCGAAAGACAGGGGGCGTTCTACGAGCAGTACTTC.

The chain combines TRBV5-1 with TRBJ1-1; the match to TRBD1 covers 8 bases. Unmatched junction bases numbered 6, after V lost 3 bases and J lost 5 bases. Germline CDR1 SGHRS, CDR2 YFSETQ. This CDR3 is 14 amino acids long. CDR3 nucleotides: TGCGCCAGCAGCTCGGGACAGGTGGGGACTGAAGCTTTCTTT. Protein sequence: CASSSGQVGTEAFF.

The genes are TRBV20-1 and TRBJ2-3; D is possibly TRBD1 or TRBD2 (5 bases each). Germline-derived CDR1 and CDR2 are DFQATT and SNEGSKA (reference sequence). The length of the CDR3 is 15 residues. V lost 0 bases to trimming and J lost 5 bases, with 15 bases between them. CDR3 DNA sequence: TGCAGTGCTAGAGATTTGGACTCTGGGGGAGATACGCAGTATTTT. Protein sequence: CSARDLDSGGDTQYF.

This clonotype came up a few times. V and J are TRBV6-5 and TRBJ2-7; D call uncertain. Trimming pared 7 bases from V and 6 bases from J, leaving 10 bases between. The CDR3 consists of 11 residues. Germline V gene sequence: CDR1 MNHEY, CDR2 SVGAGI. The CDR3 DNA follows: TGTGCCAGCACCAACGGCGGCGAGCAGTACTTC. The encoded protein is CASTNGGEQYF.

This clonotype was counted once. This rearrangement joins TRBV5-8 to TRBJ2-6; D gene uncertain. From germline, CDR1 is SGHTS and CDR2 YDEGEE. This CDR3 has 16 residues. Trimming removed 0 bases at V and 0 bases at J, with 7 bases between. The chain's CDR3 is CASSLGISSGANVLTF. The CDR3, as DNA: TGTGCCAGCAGCTTGGGGATTAGCTCTGGGGCCAACGTCCTGACTTTC.

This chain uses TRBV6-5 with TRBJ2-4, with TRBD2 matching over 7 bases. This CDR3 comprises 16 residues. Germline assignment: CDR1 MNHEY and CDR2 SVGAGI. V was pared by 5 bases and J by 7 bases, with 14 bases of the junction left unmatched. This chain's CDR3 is CASSLRSRGNRNIQYF. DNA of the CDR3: TGTGCCAGCAGTCTTCGGTCGCGGGGGAACAGGAACATTCAGTACTTC.